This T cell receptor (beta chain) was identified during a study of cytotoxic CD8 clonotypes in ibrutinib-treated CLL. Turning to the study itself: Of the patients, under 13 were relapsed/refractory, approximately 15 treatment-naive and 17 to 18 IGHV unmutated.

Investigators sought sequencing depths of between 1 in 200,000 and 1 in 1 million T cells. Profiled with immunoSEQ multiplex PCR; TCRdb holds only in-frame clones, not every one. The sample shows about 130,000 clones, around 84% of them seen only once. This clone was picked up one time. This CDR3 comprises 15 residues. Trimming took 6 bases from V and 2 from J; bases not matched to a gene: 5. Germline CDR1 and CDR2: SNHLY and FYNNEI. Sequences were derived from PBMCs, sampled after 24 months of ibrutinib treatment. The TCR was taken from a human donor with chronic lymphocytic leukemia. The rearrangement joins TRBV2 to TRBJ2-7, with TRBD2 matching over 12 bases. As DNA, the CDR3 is TGTGCCAGCAGCGTGACTAGCGGGGGAACCTACGAGCAGTACTTC. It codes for CASSVTSGGTYEQYF.